The 6 T cell receptor beta chains given below trace back to one sample, sequenced in a study of shared clonotypes between healthy human individuals. Generated by immunoSEQ multiplex PCR, the TCRdb table keeps only in-frame clones and is missing some. The sample has fewer than 2.5 million clones, under 95% seen once. Sequenced input: naive CD4+ T cells from PBMCs. The subset was: CD45RA+ positively selected. The receptors shown here come from a man between 18 and 35 years old in good health. Some clones in this sample may be carry-over from other donors' samples.

This rearrangement joins TRBV19 to TRBJ2-7, with D possibly TRBD2 on 5 matching bases. Germline values: CDR1 LNHDA, CDR2 SQIVND (reference sequence). Trimming took off 9 bases at V and 7 bases at J, with 22 bases between the two ends. This CDR3 region has 14 residues. CDR3 loop: CASSKGGADVEQYF. The CDR3 DNA is TGTGCCAGCAGCAAGGGCGGAGCGGATGTAGAGCAGTACTTC.

The chain couples TRBV7-2 to TRBJ2-1; 13 bases fit TRBD2. The junction had 3 bases not matched to a gene; V was cut back by 5 bases and J by 5 bases. CDR1 SGHTA and CDR2 FQGNSA come from the germline V gene. This CDR3 has 15 amino acids. DNA for the CDR3: TGTGCCAGCAGCCCGGGACTAGCGGGAAACAATGAGCAGTTCTTC. Its protein product is CASSPGLAGNNEQFF.

This rearrangement joins TRBV7-9 to TRBJ1-2, with a tentative D call TRBD1 (5 bases). There are 15 residues in the CDR3. V was clipped by 4 bases and J by 11 bases, with 23 bases between them. Germline CDR1 and CDR2: SEHNR and FQNEAQ (reference sequence). The CDR3 DNA follows: TGTGCCAGCAGCTACAGTGTCGGGGGGGGTGCCCGTTACACCTTC. Protein: CASSYSVGGGARYTF.

This chain connects TRBV5-5 to TRBJ1-1; D remains ambiguous. There are 13 residues in the CDR3. In germline, CDR1 is SGHKS, CDR2 YYEKEE (reference sequence). V was clipped by 0 bases and J by 5 bases, with 8 bases between them. The CDR3 protein is CASSLGVRTEAFF. The CDR3 DNA sequence: TGTGCCAGCAGCTTGGGGGTCAGGACTGAAGCTTTCTTT.

This clone appeared once. The chain is built from TRBV7-9 and TRBJ2-2; TRBD1 aligns across 8 bases. The V and J ends lost 5 bases and 4 bases, in that order; junction bases with no gene match: 6. The CDR3 runs to 15 residues. Looked up from germline, CDR1 is SEHNR and CDR2 is FQNEAQ (reference sequence). The CDR3 sequence is CASSLGQGTTGELFF. The CDR3 DNA reads TGTGCCAGCAGCCTTGGACAGGGTACCACCGGGGAGCTGTTTTTT.

The rearrangement links TRBV7-6 to TRBJ1-1; possible D gene TRBD1, 6 bases. The CDR3 contains 13 residues. Germline CDR1 is SGHVS and CDR2 is FNYEAQ. Trimming took off 4 bases at V and 4 bases at J, with 10 bases between the two ends. CDR3 DNA: TGTGCCAGCAGCTCATACAGGGCCACTGAAGCTTTCTTT. Its protein is CASSSYRATEAFF. Supplemented by reference TRBV7-6 and TRBJ1-1, the full variable domain reads GAGVSQSPRYKVTKRGQDVALRCDPISGHVSLYWYRQALGQGPEFLTYFNYEAQQDKSGLPNDRFSAERPEGSISTLTIQRTEQRDSAMYRCASSSYRATEAFFGQGTRLTVV.